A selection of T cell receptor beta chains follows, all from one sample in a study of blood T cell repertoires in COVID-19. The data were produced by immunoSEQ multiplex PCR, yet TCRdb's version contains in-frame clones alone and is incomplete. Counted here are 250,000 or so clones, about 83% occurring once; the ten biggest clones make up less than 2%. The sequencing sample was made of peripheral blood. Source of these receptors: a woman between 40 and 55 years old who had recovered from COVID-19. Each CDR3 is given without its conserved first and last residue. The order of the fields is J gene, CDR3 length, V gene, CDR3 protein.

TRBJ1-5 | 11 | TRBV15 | ATSRDTYQPQH
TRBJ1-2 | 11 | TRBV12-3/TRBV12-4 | ASSLDIGGGYT
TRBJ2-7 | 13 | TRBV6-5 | ASSYVQGSPYEQY
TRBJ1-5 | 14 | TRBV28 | ASSPSWVWGYQPQH
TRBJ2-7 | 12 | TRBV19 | ASSIGRHVGPQY
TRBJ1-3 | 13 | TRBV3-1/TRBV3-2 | ASSQGQSYGNTIY
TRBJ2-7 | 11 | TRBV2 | ASRTGYSYEQY
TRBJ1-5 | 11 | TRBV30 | AWGDRADKVQH
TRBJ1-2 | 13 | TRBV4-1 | ASSPGTGGDYGYT
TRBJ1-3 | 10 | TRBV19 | ATQGAGNTIY
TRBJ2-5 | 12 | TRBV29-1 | SVGTSGKQETQY
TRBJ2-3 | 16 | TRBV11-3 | ASSSGVGWIFSTDTQY
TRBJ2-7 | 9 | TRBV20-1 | SASGLDRQY
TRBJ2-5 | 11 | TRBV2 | ASSVTELGTQY
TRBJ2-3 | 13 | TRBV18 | ASSPPSSSTDTQY
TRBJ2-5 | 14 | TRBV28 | ASRPNREGYQETQY
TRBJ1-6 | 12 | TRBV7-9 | ASSLGMFNSPLH
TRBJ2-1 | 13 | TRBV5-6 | ASSLVQNSYNEQF
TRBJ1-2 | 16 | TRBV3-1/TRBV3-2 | ASSQEPPLGGYAYGYT
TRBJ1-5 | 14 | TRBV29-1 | SDRDRVFLSNQPQH
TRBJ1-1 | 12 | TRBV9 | ASSVGQLNTEAF
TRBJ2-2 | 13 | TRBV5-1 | ASSPGGEGTGELF